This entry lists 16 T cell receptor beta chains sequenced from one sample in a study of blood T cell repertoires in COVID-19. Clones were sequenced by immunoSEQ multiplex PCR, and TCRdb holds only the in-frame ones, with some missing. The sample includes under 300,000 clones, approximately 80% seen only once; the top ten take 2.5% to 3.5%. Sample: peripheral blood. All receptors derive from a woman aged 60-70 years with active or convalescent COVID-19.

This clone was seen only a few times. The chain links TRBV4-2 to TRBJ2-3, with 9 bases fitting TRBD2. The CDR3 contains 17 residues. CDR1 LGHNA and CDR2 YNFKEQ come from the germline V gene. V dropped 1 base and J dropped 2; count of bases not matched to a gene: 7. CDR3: CASSQASVAGVTDTQYF. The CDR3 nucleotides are TGTGCCAGCAGCCAAGCGTCGGTAGCGGGAGTCACAGATACGCAGTATTTT.

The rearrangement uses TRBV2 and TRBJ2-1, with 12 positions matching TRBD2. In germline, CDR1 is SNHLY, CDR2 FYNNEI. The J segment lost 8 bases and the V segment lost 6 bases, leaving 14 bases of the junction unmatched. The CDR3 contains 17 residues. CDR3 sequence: CASRPPGASGGAYEQFF. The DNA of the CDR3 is TGTGCCAGCAGGCCTCCCGGGGCTAGCGGGGGGGCCTATGAGCAGTTCTTC.

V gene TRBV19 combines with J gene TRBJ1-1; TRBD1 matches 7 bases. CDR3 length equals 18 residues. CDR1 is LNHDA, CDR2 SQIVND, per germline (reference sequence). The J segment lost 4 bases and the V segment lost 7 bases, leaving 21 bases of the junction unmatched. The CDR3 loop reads CASITRRMTGNEGTEAFF. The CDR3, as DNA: TGTGCCAGTATTACCCGCCGTATGACAGGGAACGAGGGCACTGAAGCTTTCTTT.

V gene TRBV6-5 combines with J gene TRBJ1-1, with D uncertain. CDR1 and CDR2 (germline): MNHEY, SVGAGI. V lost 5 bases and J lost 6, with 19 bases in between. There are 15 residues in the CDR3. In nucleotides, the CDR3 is TGTGCCAGCAGTCCCGGCGAGGGATGGATGGCTGAAGCTTTCTTT. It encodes CASSPGEGWMAEAFF.

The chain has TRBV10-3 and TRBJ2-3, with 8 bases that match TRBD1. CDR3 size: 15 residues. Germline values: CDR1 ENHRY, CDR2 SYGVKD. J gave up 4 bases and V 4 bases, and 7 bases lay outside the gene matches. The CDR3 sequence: CAISARQGSSDTQYF. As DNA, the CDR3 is TGTGCCATCAGTGCGCGACAGGGGTCCTCAGATACGCAGTATTTT.

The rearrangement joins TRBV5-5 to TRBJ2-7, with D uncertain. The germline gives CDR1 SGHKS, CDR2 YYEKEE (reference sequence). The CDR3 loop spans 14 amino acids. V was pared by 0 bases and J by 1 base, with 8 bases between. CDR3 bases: TGTGCCAGCAGCTTGGTCTACTCATCCTACGAGCAGTACTTC. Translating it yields CASSLVYSSYEQYF.

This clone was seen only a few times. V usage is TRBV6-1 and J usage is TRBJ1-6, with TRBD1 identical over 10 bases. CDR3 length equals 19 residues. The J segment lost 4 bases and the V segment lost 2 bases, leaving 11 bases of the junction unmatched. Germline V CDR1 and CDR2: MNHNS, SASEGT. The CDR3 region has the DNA TGTGCCAGCAGTGAATGGGGACAGGGGCCGCCGGGTTATAATTCACCCCTCCACTTT. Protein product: CASSEWGQGPPGYNSPLHF.

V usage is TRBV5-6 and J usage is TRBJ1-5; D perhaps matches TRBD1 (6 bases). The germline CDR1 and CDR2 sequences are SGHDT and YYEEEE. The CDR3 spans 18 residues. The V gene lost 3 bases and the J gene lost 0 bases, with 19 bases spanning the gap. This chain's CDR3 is CASSWGGRQLYSNQPQHF. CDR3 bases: TGTGCCAGCAGCTGGGGGGGCCGGCAGTTATATAGCAATCAGCCCCAGCATTTT.

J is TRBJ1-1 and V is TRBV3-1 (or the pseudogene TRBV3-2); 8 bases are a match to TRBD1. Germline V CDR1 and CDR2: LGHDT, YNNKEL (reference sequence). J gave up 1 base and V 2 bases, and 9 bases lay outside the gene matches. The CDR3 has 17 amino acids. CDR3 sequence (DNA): TGTGCCAGCAGCCAACTCATATTGGGGACAGGGAACACTGAAGCTTTCTTT. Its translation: CASSQLILGTGNTEAFF.

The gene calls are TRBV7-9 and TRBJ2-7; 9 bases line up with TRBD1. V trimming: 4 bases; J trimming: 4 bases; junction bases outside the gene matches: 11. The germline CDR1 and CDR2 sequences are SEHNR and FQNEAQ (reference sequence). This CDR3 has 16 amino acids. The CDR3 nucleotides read TGTGCCAGCAGCTCTCCCTCCGGGACAGGGATTTACGAGCAGTACTTC. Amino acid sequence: CASSSPSGTGIYEQYF.

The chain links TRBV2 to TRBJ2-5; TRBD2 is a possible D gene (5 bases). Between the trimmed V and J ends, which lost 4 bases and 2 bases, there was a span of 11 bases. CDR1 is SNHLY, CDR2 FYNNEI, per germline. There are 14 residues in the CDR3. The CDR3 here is CASSGFRGQETQYF. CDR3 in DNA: TGTGCCAGCAGTGGTTTTAGAGGGCAAGAGACCCAGTACTTC.

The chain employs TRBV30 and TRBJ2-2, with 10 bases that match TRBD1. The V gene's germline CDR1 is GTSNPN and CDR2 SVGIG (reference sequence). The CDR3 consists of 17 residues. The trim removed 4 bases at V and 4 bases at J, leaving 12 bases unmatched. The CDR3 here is CAWNPFDRGRVTGELFF. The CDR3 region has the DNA TGTGCCTGGAACCCCTTTGACAGGGGGCGAGTCACCGGGGAGCTGTTTTTT.

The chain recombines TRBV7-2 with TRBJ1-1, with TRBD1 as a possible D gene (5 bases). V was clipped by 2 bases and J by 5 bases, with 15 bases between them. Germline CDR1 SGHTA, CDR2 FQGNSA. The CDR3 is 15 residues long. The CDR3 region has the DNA TGTGCCAGCAGCTTATATGACAGCGCGTCGACTGAAGCTTTCTTT. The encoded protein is CASSLYDSASTEAFF.

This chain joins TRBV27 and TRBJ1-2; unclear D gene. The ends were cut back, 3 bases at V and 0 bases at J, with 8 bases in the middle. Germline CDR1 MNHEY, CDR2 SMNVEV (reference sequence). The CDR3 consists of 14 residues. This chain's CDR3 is CASSLRAANYGYTF. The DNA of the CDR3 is TGTGCCAGCAGTTTGAGGGCTGCTAACTATGGCTACACCTTC.

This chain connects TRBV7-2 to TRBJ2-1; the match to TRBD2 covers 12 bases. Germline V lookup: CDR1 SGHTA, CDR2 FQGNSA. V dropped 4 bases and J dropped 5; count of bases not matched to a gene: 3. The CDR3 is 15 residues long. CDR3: CASSSLAGGHNEQFF. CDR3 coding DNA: TGTGCCAGCAGCTCGCTAGCGGGGGGGCACAATGAGCAGTTCTTC.

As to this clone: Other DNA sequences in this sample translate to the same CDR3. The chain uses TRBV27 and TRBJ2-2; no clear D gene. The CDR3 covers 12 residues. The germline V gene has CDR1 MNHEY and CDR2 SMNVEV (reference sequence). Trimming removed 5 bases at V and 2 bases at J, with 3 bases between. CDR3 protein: CASSPNTGELFF. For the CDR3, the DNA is TGTGCCAGCAGTCCTAACACCGGGGAGCTGTTTTTT.